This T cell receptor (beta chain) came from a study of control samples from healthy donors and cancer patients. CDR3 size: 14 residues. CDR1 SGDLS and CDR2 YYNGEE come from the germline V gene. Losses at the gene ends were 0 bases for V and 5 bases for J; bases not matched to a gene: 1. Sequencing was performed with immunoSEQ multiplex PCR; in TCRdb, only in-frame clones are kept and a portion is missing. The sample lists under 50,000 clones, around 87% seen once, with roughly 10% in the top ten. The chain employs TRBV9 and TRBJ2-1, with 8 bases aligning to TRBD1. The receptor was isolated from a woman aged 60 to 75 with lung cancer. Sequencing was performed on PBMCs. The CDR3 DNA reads TGTGCCAGCAGCGTAGAGGGACAGGACAATGAGCAGTTCTTC. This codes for CASSVEGQDNEQFF.